This entry lists 32 T cell receptor beta chains sequenced from one sample in a study of T cell responses to AZD1222 COVID-19 vaccine. The assay was immunoSEQ multiplex PCR, and TCRdb's table has in-frame clones only and misses some. This sample has some 91,000 clones, with approximately 92% found just once. Sequencing used peripheral blood, obtained on day 0 of AZD1222 vaccination. These receptor sequences come from an adult in good health.

The CDR3 loop reads CASSLAGPYEQYF. The CDR3 nucleotides read TGTGCCAGCAGTTTAGCGGGTCCCTACGAGCAGTACTTC. This rearrangement joins TRBV6-2 or TRBV6-3 to TRBJ2-7; 7 bases fit TRBD2. V was pared by 4 bases and J by 2 bases, with 2 bases of the junction left unmatched. Germline V gene lookup returns CDR1 MNHEY and CDR2 SVGEGT. The CDR3 contains 13 residues.

V usage is TRBV6-2 or TRBV6-3 and J usage is TRBJ2-5, with 8 bases that match TRBD2. The CDR3 contains 15 residues. CDR1 and CDR2 from the germline V gene are MNHEY and SVGEGT. Trimming took 2 bases from V and 5 from J; bases not matched to a gene: 7. The CDR3 protein is CASSYERERRETQYF. DNA of the CDR3: TGTGCCAGCAGTTACGAGCGGGAGCGCCGGGAGACCCAGTACTTC.

The chain combines TRBV2 with TRBJ2-1; possibly TRBD1 for D (6 bases). Germline lookup yields CDR1 SNHLY and CDR2 FYNNEI. V gave up 3 bases and J gave up 4 bases, with 13 bases separating them. The CDR3 is 15 amino acids. CDR3 region: CASSDIGTKYNEQFF. As DNA, the CDR3 is TGTGCCAGCAGTGATATTGGGACAAAATACAATGAGCAGTTCTTC.

The CDR3 DNA reads TGTGCCAGCAGCCAAACTAGGACAGTTAGAAATCAGCCCCAGCATTTT. Translating it yields CASSQTRTVRNQPQHF. V is TRBV2 and J is TRBJ1-5; D is possibly TRBD1 (6 bases). There are 16 residues in the CDR3. The V end was cut by 6 bases, the J end by 4 bases, with 19 bases between. Germline CDR1 is SNHLY and CDR2 is FYNNEI.

This chain links TRBV6-5 with TRBJ1-1; D call uncertain. Trimming left V 10 bases short and J 2 bases short, with 20 bases between. Germline lookup yields CDR1 MNHEY and CDR2 SVGAGI. This CDR3 is built from 15 residues. The CDR3 region is CANQRVQRANTEAFF. CDR3 nucleotide sequence: TGTGCCAACCAGAGGGTACAAAGGGCAAACACTGAAGCTTTCTTT.

The rearrangement links TRBV5-6 to TRBJ2-7; tentatively, D is TRBD1 (5 bases). This CDR3 contains 14 residues. Germline V gene data show CDR1 as SGHDT and CDR2 as YYEEEE. Trimming removed 0 bases from V and 5 bases from J, with 12 bases in between. DNA of the CDR3: TGTGCCAGCAGCTTGGTTGGCAGGGAACACGAGCAGTACTTC. It yields the protein CASSLVGREHEQYF.

J is TRBJ1-1 and V is TRBV18; D gene uncertain. This CDR3 contains 13 residues. The germline V gene encodes CDR1 KGHSH and CDR2 LQKENI. V was trimmed by 2 bases and J by 5 bases, leaving 9 bases between them. The CDR3 DNA reads as TGTGCCAGCTCACCAAACAAAGGTACTGAAGCTTTCTTT. Protein product: CASSPNKGTEAFF.

The chain joins TRBV24-1 to TRBJ2-5; TRBD1 agrees at 7 bases. V was clipped by 3 bases and J by 3 bases; unmatched bases: 6. Looked up from germline, CDR1 is KGHDR and CDR2 is SFDVKD. There are 15 residues in the CDR3. As DNA, the CDR3 is TGTGCCACCAGTGATCTGGGACAGAATGAAGAGACCCAGTACTTC. Translated: CATSDLGQNEETQYF.

The CDR3 loop reads CASSLTSGSIYEQYF. The CDR3 nucleotides are TGCGCCAGCAGCCTCACTAGCGGGAGTATCTACGAGCAGTACTTC. The J gene is TRBJ2-7, the V gene TRBV10-2, with 11 bases that match TRBD2. This CDR3 contains 15 residues. Per germline, CDR1 WSHSY and CDR2 SAAADI. V was clipped by 6 bases and J by 3 bases; unmatched bases: 7.

This chain links TRBV19 with TRBJ1-5; 8 positions agree with TRBD1. The germline V gene has CDR1 LNHDA and CDR2 SQIVND (reference sequence). Unmatched junction bases numbered 32, after V lost 10 bases and J lost 6 bases. The CDR3 length is 21 residues. Written as DNA, the CDR3 is TGTGCCATTTTTATAGATTTACCACGACAGGGGATGTCGAGGACGGGTCAGCCCCAGCATTTT. Its protein product is CAIFIDLPRQGMSRTGQPQHF. Looking up the rest from reference TRBV19 and TRBJ1-5 gives the full variable domain: DGGITQSPKYLFRKEGQNVTLSCEQNLNHDAMYWYRQDPGQGLRLIYYSQIVNDFQKGDIAEGYSVSREKKESFPLTVTSAQKNPTAFYLCAIFIDLPRQGMSRTGQPQHFGDGTRLSIL.

This sequence joins TRBV19 and TRBJ2-1; TRBD2 agrees at 8 bases. V gave up 5 bases and J gave up 5 bases; unmatched junction bases: 5. CDR3 length equals 14 residues. Germline CDR1 LNHDA, CDR2 SQIVND (reference sequence). CDR3 DNA: TGTGCCAGTAGTTGGGCGGGGGGCAACAATGAGCAGTTCTTC. Protein sequence: CASSWAGGNNEQFF.

The chain recombines TRBV19 with TRBJ2-7; D is uncertain. Germline V gene sequence: CDR1 LNHDA, CDR2 SQIVND (reference sequence). V dropped 5 bases and J dropped 3 bases, with 17 bases sitting between them. The CDR3 is 15 amino acids. DNA of the CDR3: TGTGCCAGTAGTGCTAACCCGTTCACCCACTACGAGCAGTACTTC. Protein: CASSANPFTHYEQYF.

This clone was seen only a few times. The chain has TRBV20-1 and TRBJ2-1; TRBD2 agrees at 10 bases. V dropped 3 bases and J dropped 5; count of bases not matched to a gene: 4. This CDR3 is 14 amino acids long. Germline V gives CDR1 DFQATT, CDR2 SNEGSKA (reference sequence). Here the CDR3 DNA reads TGCAGTGCTAGTCTAGCGGGGGTCGACAATGAGCAGTTCTTC. Its translation: CSASLAGVDNEQFF.

There are a few counts of this clone. The chain is built from TRBV11-2 and TRBJ2-5, with D maybe TRBD2 (6 bases). V dropped 1 base and J dropped 5 bases, with 11 bases sitting between them. This CDR3 comprises 14 residues. Germline V gene sequence: CDR1 SGHAT, CDR2 FQNNGV. CDR3 sequence (DNA): TGTGCCAGCAGCTTAGGGGGCGGAGGGGAGACCCAGTACTTC. Translated: CASSLGGGGETQYF. Full variable domain (remainder filled in from reference TRBV11-2 and TRBJ2-5): EAGVAQSPRYKIIEKRQSVAFWCNPISGHATLYWYQQILGQGPKLLIQFQNNGVVDDSQLPKDRFSAERLKGVDSTLKIQPAKLEDSAVYLCASSLGGGGETQYFGPGTRLLVL.

This clone is labeled medium-sized. The V call is TRBV6-2 or TRBV6-3, the J call TRBJ1-6; no clear D gene. Germline V gives CDR1 MNHEY, CDR2 SVGEGT. Between the trimmed V and J ends, which lost 2 bases and 5 bases, there was a span of 4 bases. This CDR3 region has 13 residues. CDR3 protein: CASSYRDNSPLHF. In nucleotides, the CDR3 is TGTGCCAGCAGTTACAGGGATAATTCACCCCTCCACTTT.

This clone was seen a single time. The chain combines TRBV7-9 with TRBJ1-1; D is undetermined. Germline values: CDR1 SEHNR, CDR2 FQNEAQ (reference sequence). Trimming removed 5 bases at V and 5 bases at J, with 12 bases between. The CDR3 spans 13 residues. Here the CDR3 DNA reads TGTGCCAGCAGCCCCCCCGGGGAAACTGAAGCTTTCTTT. Amino acid sequence: CASSPPGETEAFF. Together with reference TRBV7-9 and TRBJ1-1, the CDR3 gives the full variable domain: DTGVSQNPRHKITKRGQNVTFRCDPISEHNRLYWYRQTLGQGPEFLTYFQNEAQLEKSRLLSDRFSAERPKGSFSTLEIQRTEQGDSAMYLCASSPPGETEAFFGQGTRLTVV.

The rearrangement joins TRBV2 to TRBJ1-2; 7 bases align to TRBD1. Germline CDR1 is SNHLY and CDR2 is FYNNEI. The CDR3 spans 15 residues. V lost 6 bases to trimming and J lost 0 bases; unmatched junction nucleotides: 7. CDR3 nucleotide sequence: TGTGCCAGCAGCGACAGGGTCCTAGCTAACTATGGCTACACCTTC. This gives the protein CASSDRVLANYGYTF. Supplemented by reference TRBV2 and TRBJ1-2, the full variable domain reads EPEVTQTPSHQVTQMGQEVILRCVPISNHLYFYWYRQILGQKVEFLVSFYNNEISEKSEIFDDQFSVERPDGSNFTLKIRSTKLEDSAMYFCASSDRVLANYGYTFGSGTRLTVV.

This clone is a singleton in its sample. V gene TRBV19 combines with J gene TRBJ1-2; D uncertain. V was clipped by 5 bases and J by 7 bases, with 8 bases between them. CDR1 LNHDA and CDR2 SQIVND come from the germline V gene (reference sequence). The CDR3 spans 11 residues. The chain's CDR3 is CASSFGVGYTF. Written as DNA, the CDR3 is TGTGCCAGTAGTTTTGGGGTTGGCTACACCTTC. Complete variable domain (other parts from reference TRBV19 and TRBJ1-2): DGGITQSPKYLFRKEGQNVTLSCEQNLNHDAMYWYRQDPGQGLRLIYYSQIVNDFQKGDIAEGYSVSREKKESFPLTVTSAQKNPTAFYLCASSFGVGYTFGSGTRLTVV.

The chain has TRBV6-6 and TRBJ2-1; 10 nucleotides align to TRBD2. Per germline, CDR1 MNHNY and CDR2 SVGAGI (reference sequence). V lost 5 bases to trimming and J lost 5 bases; unmatched junction nucleotides: 6. This CDR3 is 15 amino acids long. This CDR3 reads CASSPGLAPDNEQFF. The CDR3 DNA sequence: TGTGCCAGCAGTCCGGGACTAGCGCCCGACAATGAGCAGTTCTTC.

The chain carries TRBV6-2 or TRBV6-3 and TRBJ2-1; tentatively, D is TRBD2 (6 bases). Between the trimmed V and J ends, which lost 2 bases and 2 bases, there was a span of 7 bases. The length of the CDR3 is 14 residues. Germline V gene data show CDR1 as MNHEY and CDR2 as SVGEGT. The CDR3 is CASSYRGTYNEQFF. The CDR3 DNA reads as TGTGCCAGCAGTTACCGGGGGACCTACAATGAGCAGTTCTTC.

In the case of this clone: Other nucleotide sequences from this sample produce the same CDR3. This chain connects TRBV6-1 to TRBJ1-5; D is undetermined. V was clipped by 1 base and J by 0 bases, with 4 bases between them. The CDR3 totals 14 residues. The V gene's germline CDR1 is MNHNS and CDR2 SASEGT. CDR3: CASSEGYSNQPQHF. DNA of the CDR3: TGTGCCAGCAGTGAAGGGTATAGCAATCAGCCCCAGCATTTT.

This chain links TRBV7-2 with TRBJ2-3, with TRBD2 matching over 13 bases. The ends lost 6 bases at V and 2 bases at J; junction bases unmatched: 5. Germline values: CDR1 SGHTA, CDR2 FQGNSA. The CDR3 extends over 16 amino acids. CDR3 loop: CASRIGLAGATDTQYF. The CDR3 nucleotides read TGTGCCAGCAGAATCGGACTAGCGGGAGCCACAGATACGCAGTATTTT.

This rearrangement joins TRBV3-1 (or the pseudogene TRBV3-2) to TRBJ1-4; 7 bases match TRBD1. Looked up from germline, CDR1 is LGHDT and CDR2 is YNNKEL (reference sequence). The V and J ends lost 5 bases and 3 bases, in that order; junction bases with no gene match: 6. The CDR3 contains 15 residues. This chain's CDR3 is CASSGQGGANEKLFF. CDR3 coding DNA: TGTGCCAGCAGCGGGCAGGGGGGAGCTAATGAAAAACTGTTTTTT.

Note on this clone: Other DNA sequences in the same sample also yield this CDR3. The chain joins TRBV5-1 to TRBJ1-1; possible D gene TRBD1, 5 bases. V was trimmed by 0 bases and J by 6 bases, leaving 9 bases between them. Germline V CDR1 and CDR2: SGHRS, YFSETQ. The CDR3 has 13 amino acids. The CDR3 loop reads CASSLAGGAEAFF. The CDR3 region has the DNA TGCGCCAGCAGCTTGGCCGGGGGGGCTGAAGCTTTCTTT.

In DNA form, the CDR3 reads TGTGCCAGCAGCGCCCCGGTGGGGGGGCCAGGAGGGGCCAACGTCCTGACTTTC. Translation: CASSAPVGGPGGANVLTF. The chain joins TRBV11-2 to TRBJ2-6, with D tentatively TRBD2 (7 bases). Germline CDR1 reads SGHAT; CDR2 reads FQNNGV. The CDR3 spans 18 residues. Trimming cost V 5 bases and J 4 bases, with 21 bases left between them.

The V call is TRBV6-2 or TRBV6-3, the J call TRBJ2-3; no definite D call. Trimming removed 0 bases at V and 1 base at J, with 8 bases between. The V gene's germline CDR1 is MNHEY and CDR2 SVGEGT. This CDR3 contains 15 residues. CDR3 loop: CASSYSSGGTDTQYF. CDR3 nucleotides: TGTGCCAGCAGTTACTCTTCTGGTGGCACAGATACGCAGTATTTT.

The gene calls are TRBV4-1 and TRBJ1-3, with D uncertain. The CDR3 runs to 15 residues. The germline V gene encodes CDR1 MGHRA and CDR2 YSYEKL. The ends were cut back, 3 bases at V and 3 bases at J, with 12 bases in the middle. CDR3 loop: CASSQLREVGNTIYF. The CDR3 DNA reads as TGCGCCAGCAGCCAGCTTAGGGAAGTTGGAAACACCATATATTTT.

V usage is TRBV21-1 and J usage is TRBJ2-2; no check of the table's D call, TRBD1, against the DNA was made. TRBV21-1 is a pseudogene. The CDR3 runs to 15 residues. CDR3 coding DNA: TGTGCCAGCAGCCCGATGACAGGGCACACCGGGGAGCTGTTTTTT. Encoded protein: CASSPMTGHTGELFF.

This chain links TRBV7-9 with TRBJ2-1; 8 nucleotides agree with TRBD2. The CDR3 is 15 amino acids. Germline values: CDR1 SEHNR, CDR2 FQNEAQ (reference sequence). Trimming cost V 0 bases and J 10 bases; bases outside gene matches: 8. The CDR3 loop reads CASSLAGLGMLEQFF. The DNA of the CDR3 is TGTGCCAGCAGCTTAGCGGGACTAGGGATGTTAGAGCAGTTCTTC. Variable domain in full (rest from reference TRBV7-9 and TRBJ2-1): DTGVSQNPRHKITKRGQNVTFRCDPISEHNRLYWYRQTLGQGPEFLTYFQNEAQLEKSRLLSDRFSAERPKGSFSTLEIQRTEQGDSAMYLCASSLAGLGMLEQFFGPGTRLTVL.

V is TRBV6-6 and J is TRBJ2-7; tentatively, D is TRBD1 or TRBD2 (6 bases each). CDR1 is MNHNY, CDR2 SVGAGI, per germline (reference sequence). CDR3 length: 14 residues. The germline V and J ends were trimmed by 5 bases and 3 bases, with 14 bases remaining between them. CDR3 DNA sequence: TGTGCCAGCAGTGCCACAGGGAGGCTCTACGAGCAGTACTTC. Its protein is CASSATGRLYEQYF.

The chain employs TRBV4-1 and TRBJ2-5; 14 nucleotides match TRBD2. This CDR3 has 21 residues. Germline values: CDR1 MGHRA, CDR2 YSYEKL. The V and J ends lost 2 bases and 2 bases, in that order; junction bases with no gene match: 16. CDR3 nucleotide sequence: TGCGCCAGCAGCCAATTAACCGGGACTAGCGGGAGTTCATGGGGGCAAGAGACCCAGTACTTC. This encodes CASSQLTGTSGSSWGQETQYF.

The gene calls are TRBV11-2 and TRBJ1-4, with D perhaps TRBD1 (6 bases). CDR3 length equals 14 residues. Trimming left V 5 bases short and J 8 bases short, with 15 bases between. Germline V gene data show CDR1 as SGHAT and CDR2 as FQNNGV. As DNA, the CDR3 is TGTGCCAGCAGCCGTCGACAGGTTCGCGAAAAACTGTTTTTT. This encodes CASSRRQVREKLFF.